The TCR beta chain described here comes from a study of human T cells and chemical hapten exposure. Study conclusions and caveats: The count of PT1 expanded TCRs correlated positively with patch test score. It should be noted that donors had alopecia, so their immune response may differ from healthy people's. Sensitizing with DPC caused no change in TCRs above 1 in 1000 frequency.

The sample's time point: patch test 1, 2 weeks after DPC sensitization. Indicated treatment: therapeutic diphenylcyclopropenone sensitization with weekly scalp DPC. This clonotype was seen many times. The antigen is not known. MiXCR was run by TCRdb on the RACE reads, yielding one entry per CDR3 protein. The sample lists around 69,000 distinct CDR3 sequences; approximately 9.4% were seen once. The receptor comes from a woman in her thirties or forties with alopecia areata. Some clones in this sample may be carry-over from other donors' samples. Sample: whole blood, taken in connection with sensitization to the hapten diphenylcyclopropenone (DPC).

The chain's CDR3 is CSARALDRVPYNEQFF. CDR3 DNA: TGCAGTGCTAGAGCCCTCGACAGGGTTCCCTACAATGAGCAGTTCTTC. The chain uses TRBV20-1 and TRBJ2-1; 7 bases match TRBD1. V shed 1 base and J 2 bases; nucleotides not matched to a gene: 8. The CDR3 loop spans 16 amino acids. Germline V gene lookup returns CDR1 DFQATT and CDR2 SNEGSKA (reference sequence).